The T cell receptor beta chain described here comes from a study of T cell responses to AZD1222 COVID-19 vaccine. Study as a whole: Analysis merged second doses at about 4 or about 12 weeks. Study outcomes and limitations: Clonal diversity was possibly underestimated; the donors were predominantly white British and more often female. The span of vaccine-associated CD4 TCRs extended across spike, with dominance at 160-218 and 743-854. The repertoires were collected only after the peak T cell response.

Germline CDR1 reads LGHDT; CDR2 reads YNNKEL (reference sequence). The CDR3 extends over 12 amino acids. Trimming cost V 1 base and J 8 bases, with 8 bases left between them. A remark on this clone: What it binds is unknown.

Sequencing used immunoSEQ multiplex PCR; TCRdb keeps in-frame clones, though not all of them. The sample lists under 200,000 clones, roughly nine tenths occurring once. The sequence was collected from an adult in good health. Sequencing was performed on peripheral blood, taken on day 0 of AZD1222 vaccination. V and J are TRBV3-1 (or the pseudogene TRBV3-2) and TRBJ1-2, with D unclear. The CDR3: CASSQGLAGYTF. CDR3 nucleotide sequence: TGTGCCAGCAGCCAAGGGCTCGCGGGCTACACCTTC.